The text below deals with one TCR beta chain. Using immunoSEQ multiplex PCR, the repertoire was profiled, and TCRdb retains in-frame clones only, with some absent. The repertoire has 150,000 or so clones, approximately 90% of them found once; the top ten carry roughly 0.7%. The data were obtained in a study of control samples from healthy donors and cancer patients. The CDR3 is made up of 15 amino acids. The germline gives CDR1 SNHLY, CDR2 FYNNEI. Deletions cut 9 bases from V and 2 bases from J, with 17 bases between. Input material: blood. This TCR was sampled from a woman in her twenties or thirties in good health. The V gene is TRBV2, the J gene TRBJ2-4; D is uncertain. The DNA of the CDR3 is TGTGCCAGTGGGTCGCAGATCGGACCCAAAAACATTCAGTACTTC. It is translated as CASGSQIGPKNIQYF.